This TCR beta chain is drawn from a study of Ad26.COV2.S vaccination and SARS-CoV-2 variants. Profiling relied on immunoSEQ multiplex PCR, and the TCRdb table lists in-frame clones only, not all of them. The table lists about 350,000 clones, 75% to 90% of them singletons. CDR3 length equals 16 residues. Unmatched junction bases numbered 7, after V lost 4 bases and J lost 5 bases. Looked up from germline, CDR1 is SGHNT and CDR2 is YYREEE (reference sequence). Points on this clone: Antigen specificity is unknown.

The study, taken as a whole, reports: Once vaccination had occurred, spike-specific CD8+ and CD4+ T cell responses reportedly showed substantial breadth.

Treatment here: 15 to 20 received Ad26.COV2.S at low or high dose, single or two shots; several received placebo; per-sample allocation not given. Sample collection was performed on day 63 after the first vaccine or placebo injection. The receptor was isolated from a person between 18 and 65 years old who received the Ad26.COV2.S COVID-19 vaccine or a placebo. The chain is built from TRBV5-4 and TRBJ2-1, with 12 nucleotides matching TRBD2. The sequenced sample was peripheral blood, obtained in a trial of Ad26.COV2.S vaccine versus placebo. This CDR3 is CASSRQTSGGHNEQFF. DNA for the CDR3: TGTGCCAGCAGCAGGCAGACTAGCGGGGGACACAATGAGCAGTTCTTC. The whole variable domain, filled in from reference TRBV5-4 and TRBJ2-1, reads ETGVTQSPTHLIKTRGQQVTLRCSSQSGHNTVSWYQQALGQGPQFIFQYYREEENGRGNFPPRFSGLQFPNYSSELNVNALELDDSALYLCASSRQTSGGHNEQFFGPGTRLTVL.